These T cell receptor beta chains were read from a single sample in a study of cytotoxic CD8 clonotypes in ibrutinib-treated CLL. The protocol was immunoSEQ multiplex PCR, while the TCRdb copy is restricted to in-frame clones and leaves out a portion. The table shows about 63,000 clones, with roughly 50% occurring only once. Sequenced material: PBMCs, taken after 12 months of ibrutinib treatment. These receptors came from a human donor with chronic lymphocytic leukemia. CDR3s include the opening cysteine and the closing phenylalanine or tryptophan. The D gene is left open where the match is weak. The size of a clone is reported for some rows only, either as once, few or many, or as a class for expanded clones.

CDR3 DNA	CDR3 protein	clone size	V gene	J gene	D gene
TGTGCCAGCAGCTTATACAGAAACAATGAGCAGTTCTTC	CASSLYRNNEQFF	NA	TRBV7-2	TRBJ2-1	NA
TGTGCCAGCAGTGGTCTGGGGGAGACCCAGTACTTC	CASSGLGETQYF	NA	TRBV27	TRBJ2-5	NA
TGTGCCAGTACCTTCACGACAGGGGGGGCTTCACCCCTCCACTTT	CASTFTTGGASPLHF	few	TRBV6-1	TRBJ1-6	TRBD1
TGTGCCAGCACCCCTATAGCGAATGGCAATGAGCAGTTCTTC	CASTPIANGNEQFF	few	TRBV6-1	TRBJ2-1	NA
TGTGCCACCAGCGTCACCGGGACAGGGAGGAATGAGCAGTTCTTC	CATSVTGTGRNEQFF	medium-sized	TRBV15	TRBJ2-1	TRBD1
TGTGCCAGCAGGCCAAAAGGTTGGGGAGCCCAGCATTTT	CASRPKGWGAQHF	few	TRBV2	TRBJ1-5	NA
TGTGCCAGCAGCCGGGACTTCACAGATACGCAGTATTTT	CASSRDFTDTQYF	NA	TRBV5-8	TRBJ2-3	NA
TGCAGTGCTAGAGGGGACTACGAGCAGTACTTC	CSARGDYEQYF	NA	TRBV20-1	TRBJ2-7	NA
TGTGCCAGCAGTGTAAGACAGGGGAGTACCTATGGCTACACCTTC	CASSVRQGSTYGYTF	many	TRBV25-1	TRBJ1-2	TRBD1
TGCAGTGCTACCAAGGGGGGCCGGTTCTTC	CSATKGGRFF	NA	TRBV20-1	TRBJ2-1	NA
TGTGCCAGCAGTGACTCGGTCGGGACTGAAGCTTTCTTT	CASSDSVGTEAFF	NA	TRBV6-4	TRBJ1-1	NA
TGTGCCAGCCGGACTAGCGGGAGCCACGAGCAGTACTTC	CASRTSGSHEQYF	few	TRBV27	TRBJ2-7	TRBD2
TGTGCCAGCAGTCTTCCGAGGACAGGGGCTATCAATGAGCAGTTCTTC	CASSLPRTGAINEQFF	NA	TRBV6-6	TRBJ2-1	TRBD1
TGCGCCAGCAGCCAGGACCCGCCAGAGGGAAGGAGGTTCTTC	CASSQDPPEGRRFF	NA	TRBV4-1	TRBJ2-1	NA
TGTGCCAGCAGCCTAGAAAGGGGCTCCTACAATGAGCAGTTCTTC	CASSLERGSYNEQFF	once	TRBV11-1	TRBJ2-1	NA
TGTGCCATCAGTGAGTCTTTAGCGCTCAACAATGAGCAGTTCTTC	CAISESLALNNEQFF	NA	TRBV10-3	TRBJ2-1	NA
TGTGCCAGCGGCGGGACTAGCGGGAGCCGAGAGACCCAGTACTTC	CASGGTSGSRETQYF	few	TRBV6-6	TRBJ2-5	TRBD2
TGTGCCACCAGCAGAGATCAGGGGGGGATTTACAATGAGCAGTTCTTC	CATSRDQGGIYNEQFF	NA	TRBV15	TRBJ2-1	NA
TGCAGCGCCCTCAGAGAGACCCAGTACTTC	CSALRETQYF	NA	TRBV29-1	TRBJ2-5	NA
TGTGCCATCAGCAATTTAGGTCATCAGCCCCAGCATTTT	CAISNLGHQPQHF	NA	TRBV10-3	TRBJ1-5	NA
TGTGCCATCAGTGACGGGGAGCTGTTTTTT	CAISDGELFF	few	TRBV10-3	TRBJ2-2	NA
TGTGCCAGCAGCGAAGACGATAATGAAAAACTGTTTTTT	CASSEDDNEKLFF	NA	TRBV2	TRBJ1-4	NA
TGTGCCAGCAGTTTCCTCCTAGCGGGGGGCGTCCACAATGAGCAGTTCTTC	CASSFLLAGGVHNEQFF	NA	TRBV27	TRBJ2-1	TRBD2
TGTGCCAGCAGTCAAGGGGGGTTTAGCACAGATACGCAGTATTTT	CASSQGGFSTDTQYF	NA	TRBV28	TRBJ2-3	NA